Below, one TCR beta chain is given with its context. Naive-designated CD8 cells lacked CD45RO, were positively enriched for CCR7, and omitted terminally differentiated effector memory CD45RA+ cells. This sample was included in a study of shared clonotypes between healthy human individuals. Genomic DNA from each subset was divided evenly over several immunoSEQ plates. Around 30,000 T cell genomes, or roughly 200 ng DNA, went into the sorted-subset replicate PCRs. TCRdb keeps only in-frame clones here, not all; method: immunoSEQ multiplex PCR. The sample holds about 2.2 million clones, 85% to 95% seen once. The material sequenced was naive CD8+ T cells from PBMCs. The clonotype was recovered from a man younger than 35 in good health. Some clones in this sample may be carry-over from other donors' samples.

The CDR3 bases are TGTGCCAGCAGTTACTCGGCGGGAGGGCACGGGGAGCTGTTTTTT. Translated: CASSYSAGGHGELFF. V usage is TRBV6-5 and J usage is TRBJ2-2; 9 nucleotides align to TRBD2. With 0 bases clipped from V and 7 bases from J, the junction kept 3 bases outside the gene matches. This CDR3 has 15 residues. Germline CDR1 and CDR2: MNHEY and SVGAGI.